The entry that follows covers one TCR beta chain sequence. This sample was taken from a study of cytomegalovirus exposure and HLA in healthy donors. In the PCR, 60 Vbeta and 13 Jbeta primers were used. Here immunoSEQ multiplex PCR was the method, and the copy in TCRdb shows in-frame clones only, minus some. Of more than 80,000 clones listed, 65% to 80% are singletons. CDR1 and CDR2 from the germline V gene are SGHDN and FVKESK. This CDR3 has 14 residues. V lost 3 bases to trimming and J lost 6 bases, with 11 bases between them. Sequencing used PBMCs. The receptor was derived from a woman in her seventies in good health and CMV-seropositive. This rearrangement joins TRBV14 to TRBJ2-2, with D tentatively TRBD2 (5 bases). Here the CDR3 reads CASSQRVLAGELFF. The CDR3 nucleotides read TGTGCCAGCAGCCAGCGGGTTCTAGCCGGGGAGCTGTTTTTT.